This T cell receptor beta chain was retrieved from a study of beta chain features in type 1 diabetes. Study results and caveats: Moderate but significant shortening of TCRB CDR3s was recorded in all four CD4+ subsets from Type 1 diabetes patients.

Sequenced material consisted of expressed TCRB transcripts (all of the isolated RNA was reverse transcribed). Data came from immunoSEQ multiplex PCR; TCRdb stores just in-frame clones and leaves some out. Altogether approximately 150,000 clones are present, 10% to 15% being singletons, with the ten largest covering around 1.2%. This CDR3 has 16 amino acids. Germline CDR1 is MNHEY and CDR2 is SMNVEV (reference sequence). With 2 bases removed from V and 10 bases from J, the gap between germline ends came to 18 bases. Remarks on this clone: Its antigen is undetermined.

The genes are TRBV27 and TRBJ1-6; no firm D call. The sample was central memory CD4+ T cells from blood. This receptor was obtained from a man aged 18 to 29 with type 1 diabetes. In nucleotides, the CDR3 is TGTGCCAGCAGTTTAGGAGGAGGGTTTTGGCGCTCACCCCTCCACTTT. Its protein product is CASSLGGGFWRSPLHF.